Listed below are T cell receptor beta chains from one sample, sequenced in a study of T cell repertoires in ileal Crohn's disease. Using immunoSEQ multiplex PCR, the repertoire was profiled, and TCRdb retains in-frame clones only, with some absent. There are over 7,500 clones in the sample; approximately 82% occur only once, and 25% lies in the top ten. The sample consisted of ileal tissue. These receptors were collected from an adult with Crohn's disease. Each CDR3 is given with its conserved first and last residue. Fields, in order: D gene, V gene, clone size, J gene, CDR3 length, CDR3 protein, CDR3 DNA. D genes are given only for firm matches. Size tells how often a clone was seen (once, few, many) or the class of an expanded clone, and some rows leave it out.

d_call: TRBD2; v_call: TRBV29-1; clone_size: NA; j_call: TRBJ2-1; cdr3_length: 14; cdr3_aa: CSVIRLAGLNEQFF; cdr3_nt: TGCAGCGTTATAAGGCTAGCGGGGCTAAATGAGCAGTTCTTC
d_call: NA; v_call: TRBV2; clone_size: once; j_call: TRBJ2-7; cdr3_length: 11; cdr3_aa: CASSALYEQYF; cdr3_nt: TGTGCCAGCAGTGCGCTCTACGAGCAGTACTTC
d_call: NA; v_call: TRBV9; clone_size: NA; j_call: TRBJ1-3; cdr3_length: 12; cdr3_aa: CASRRIEDTIYF; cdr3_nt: TGTGCCAGCAGGAGGATCGAAGACACCATATATTTT
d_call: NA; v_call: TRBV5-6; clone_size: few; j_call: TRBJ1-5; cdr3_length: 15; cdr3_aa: CASSFLRESNQPQHF; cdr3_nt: TGTGCCAGCAGCTTTCTGAGGGAGAGCAATCAGCCCCAGCATTTT
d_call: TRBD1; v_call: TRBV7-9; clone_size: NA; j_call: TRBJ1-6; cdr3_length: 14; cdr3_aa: CASSRDRADSPLHF; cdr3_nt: TGTGCCAGCAGCAGAGACAGGGCGGATTCACCCCTCCACTTT
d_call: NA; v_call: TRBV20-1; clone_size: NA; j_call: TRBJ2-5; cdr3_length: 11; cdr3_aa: CSALGGETQYF; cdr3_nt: TGCAGTGCTCTAGGAGGAGAGACCCAGTACTTC
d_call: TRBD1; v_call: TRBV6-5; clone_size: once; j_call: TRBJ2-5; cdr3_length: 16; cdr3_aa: CASSYSIVPGQKTQYF; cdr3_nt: TGTGCCAGCAGTTACTCGATTGTCCCGGGACAGAAGACCCAGTACTTC
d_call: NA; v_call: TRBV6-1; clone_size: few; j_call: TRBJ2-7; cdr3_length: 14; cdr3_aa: CASRRVQASYEQYF; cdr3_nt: TGTGCCAGCAGACGCGTCCAGGCTTCCTACGAGCAGTACTTC
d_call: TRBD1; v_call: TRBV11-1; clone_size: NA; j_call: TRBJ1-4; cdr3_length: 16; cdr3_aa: CASSSSRGQGLEKLFF; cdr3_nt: TGTGCCAGCAGCTCGTCTCGGGGACAGGGATTAGAAAAACTGTTTTTT
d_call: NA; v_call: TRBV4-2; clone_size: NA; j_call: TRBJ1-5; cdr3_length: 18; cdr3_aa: CASSQDGGGPGDNQPQHF; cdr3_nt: TGTGCCAGCAGCCAAGATGGGGGGGGCCCGGGCGACAATCAGCCCCAGCATTTT
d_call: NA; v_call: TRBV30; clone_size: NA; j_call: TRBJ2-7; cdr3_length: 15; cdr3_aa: CASRGGATGWYEQYF; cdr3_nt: TGTGCCTCCCGGGGCGGAGCCACAGGGTGGTACGAGCAGTACTTC
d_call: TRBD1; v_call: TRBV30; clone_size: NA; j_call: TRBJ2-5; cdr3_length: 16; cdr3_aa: CAWGGTLTGGQETQYF; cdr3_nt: TGTGCCTGGGGGGGTACCTTGACAGGGGGTCAGGAGACCCAGTACTTC
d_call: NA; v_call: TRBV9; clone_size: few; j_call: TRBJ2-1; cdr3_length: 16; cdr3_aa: CASSVAVDISYNEQFF; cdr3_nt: TGTGCCAGCAGCGTAGCGGTTGACATCTCCTACAATGAGCAGTTCTTC
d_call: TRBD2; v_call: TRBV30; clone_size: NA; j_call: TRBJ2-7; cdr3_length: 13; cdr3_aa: CAWIRDGLDEQYF; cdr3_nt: TGTGCCTGGATCAGGGACGGACTAGACGAGCAGTACTTC
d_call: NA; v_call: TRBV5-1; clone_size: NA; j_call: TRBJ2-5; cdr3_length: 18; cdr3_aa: CASSSVGGAGYPQETQYF; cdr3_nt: TGCGCCAGCAGCTCCGTGGGTGGGGCGGGGTACCCCCAAGAGACCCAGTACTTC
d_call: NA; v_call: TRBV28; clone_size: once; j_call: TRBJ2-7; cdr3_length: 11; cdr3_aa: CASSLATGQYF; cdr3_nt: TGTGCCAGCAGTTTAGCGACAGGGCAGTACTTC
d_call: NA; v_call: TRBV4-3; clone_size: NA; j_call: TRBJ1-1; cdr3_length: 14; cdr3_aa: CASSLAGGDTEAFF; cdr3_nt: TGCGCCAGCAGCCTCGCAGGAGGAGACACTGAAGCTTTCTTT
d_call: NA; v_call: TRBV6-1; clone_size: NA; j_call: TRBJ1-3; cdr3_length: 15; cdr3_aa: CASSGLGRPGNTIYF; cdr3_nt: TGTGCCAGCAGTGGTCTGGGGCGTCCTGGAAACACCATATATTTT
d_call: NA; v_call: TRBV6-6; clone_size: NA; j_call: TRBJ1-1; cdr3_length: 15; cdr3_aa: CASSYSGGRGTEAFF; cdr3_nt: TGTGCCAGCAGTTACTCTGGGGGCAGAGGGACTGAAGCTTTCTTT
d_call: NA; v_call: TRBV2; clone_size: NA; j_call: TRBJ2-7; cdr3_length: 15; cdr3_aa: CASSEGGKGTYEQYF; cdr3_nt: TGTGCCAGCAGTGAAGGCGGGAAGGGGACCTACGAGCAGTACTTC
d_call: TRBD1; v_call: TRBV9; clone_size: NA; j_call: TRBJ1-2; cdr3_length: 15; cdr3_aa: CASSVEPGGAKGYTF; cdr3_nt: TGTGCCAGCAGCGTAGAGCCAGGGGGCGCGAAGGGCTACACCTTC
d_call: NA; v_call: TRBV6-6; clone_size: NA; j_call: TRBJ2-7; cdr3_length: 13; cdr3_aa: CASSLDKGYEQYF; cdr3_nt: TGTGCCAGCAGTTTAGACAAAGGCTACGAGCAGTACTTC
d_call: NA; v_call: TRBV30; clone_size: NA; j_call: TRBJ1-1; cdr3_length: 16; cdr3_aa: CAWSSLSGAQGTEAFF; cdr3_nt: TGTGCCTGGAGTAGTCTGAGCGGGGCGCAGGGTACTGAAGCTTTCTTT
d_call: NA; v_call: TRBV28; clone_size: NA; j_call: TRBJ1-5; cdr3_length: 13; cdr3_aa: CASSSGLNQPQHF; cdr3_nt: TGTGCCAGCAGTTCGGGGTTGAATCAGCCCCAGCATTTT
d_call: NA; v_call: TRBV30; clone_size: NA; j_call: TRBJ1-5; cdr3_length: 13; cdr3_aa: CAWSRRSNQPQHF; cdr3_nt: TGTGCCTGGAGTCGCAGAAGCAATCAGCCCCAGCATTTT
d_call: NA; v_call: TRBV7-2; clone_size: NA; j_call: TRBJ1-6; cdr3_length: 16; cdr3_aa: CASLYTVGAVNSPLHF; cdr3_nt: TGTGCCAGCCTATATACGGTGGGGGCTGTGAATTCACCCCTCCACTTT
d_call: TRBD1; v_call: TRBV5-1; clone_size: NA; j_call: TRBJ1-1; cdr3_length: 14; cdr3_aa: CASSLRTGGPEAFF; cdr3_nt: TGCGCCAGCAGCTTGCGGACAGGGGGGCCTGAAGCTTTCTTT
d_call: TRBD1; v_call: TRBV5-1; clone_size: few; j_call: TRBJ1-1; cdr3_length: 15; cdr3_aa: CASSQQGAGNTEAFF; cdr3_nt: TGCGCCAGCAGCCAACAGGGGGCTGGGAACACTGAAGCTTTCTTT
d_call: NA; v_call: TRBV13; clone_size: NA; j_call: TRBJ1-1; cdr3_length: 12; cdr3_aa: CASSLSRTEAFF; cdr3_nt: TGTGCCAGCAGCTTATCCCGGACTGAAGCTTTCTTT
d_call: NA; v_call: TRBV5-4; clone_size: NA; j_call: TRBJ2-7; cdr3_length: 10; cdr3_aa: CASSLDQVSF; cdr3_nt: TGTGCCAGCAGCTTGGATCAGGTAAGCTTC
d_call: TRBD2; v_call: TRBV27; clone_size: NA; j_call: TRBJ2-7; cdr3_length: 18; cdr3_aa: CASSFGLAGARSSYEQYF; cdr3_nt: TGTGCCAGCAGTTTTGGACTAGCGGGAGCGCGTAGCTCCTACGAGCAGTACTTC
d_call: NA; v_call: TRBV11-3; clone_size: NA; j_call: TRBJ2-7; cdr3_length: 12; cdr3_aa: CASSLNSNEQYF; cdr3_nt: TGTGCCAGCAGCTTAAACAGTAACGAGCAGTACTTC
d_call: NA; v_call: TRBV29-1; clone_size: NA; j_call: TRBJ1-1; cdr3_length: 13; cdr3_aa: CSVDGPGNTEAFF; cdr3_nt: TGCAGCGTTGACGGTCCCGGGAACACTGAAGCTTTCTTT
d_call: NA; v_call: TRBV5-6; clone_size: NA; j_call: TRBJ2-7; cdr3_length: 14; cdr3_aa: CASSSLPLSYEQYF; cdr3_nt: TGTGCCAGCAGCTCCCTTCCCCTCTCCTACGAGCAGTACTTC
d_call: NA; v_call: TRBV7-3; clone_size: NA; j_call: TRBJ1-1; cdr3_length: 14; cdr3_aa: CASSPRSSRGEAFF; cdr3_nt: TGTGCCAGCAGCCCCCGGTCTTCAAGGGGCGAAGCTTTCTTT
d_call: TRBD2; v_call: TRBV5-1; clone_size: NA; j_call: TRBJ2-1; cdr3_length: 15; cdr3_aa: CASSLYGGDNNEQFF; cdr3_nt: TGCGCCAGCAGCTTGTACGGGGGGGATAACAATGAGCAGTTCTTC
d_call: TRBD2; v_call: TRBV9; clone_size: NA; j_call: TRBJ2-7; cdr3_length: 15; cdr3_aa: CASSAPLAGGNEQYF; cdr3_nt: TGTGCCAGCAGCGCCCCACTAGCGGGGGGGAACGAGCAGTACTTC
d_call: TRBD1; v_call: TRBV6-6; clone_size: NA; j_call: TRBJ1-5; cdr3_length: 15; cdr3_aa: CASSPRQGSNQPQHF; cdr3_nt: TGTGCCAGCAGTCCGCGACAGGGTAGCAATCAGCCCCAGCATTTT
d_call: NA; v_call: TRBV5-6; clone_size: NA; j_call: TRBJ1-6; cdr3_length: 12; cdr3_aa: CASSLGRGPLHF; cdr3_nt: TGTGCCAGCAGCTTGGGGCGGGGCCCCCTCCACTTT
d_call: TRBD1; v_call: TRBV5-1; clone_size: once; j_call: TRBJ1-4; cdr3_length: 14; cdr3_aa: CASSGDRAHEKLFF; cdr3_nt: TGCGCCAGCAGCGGGGACAGGGCCCATGAAAAACTGTTTTTT
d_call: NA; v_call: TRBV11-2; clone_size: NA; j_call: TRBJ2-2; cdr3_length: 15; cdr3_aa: CASSRAVGSTGELFF; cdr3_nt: TGTGCCAGCAGCCGAGCCGTGGGCAGCACCGGGGAGCTGTTTTTT
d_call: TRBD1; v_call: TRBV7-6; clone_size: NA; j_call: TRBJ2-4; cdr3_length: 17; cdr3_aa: CASSLGTGGVAKNIQYF; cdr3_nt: TGTGCCAGCAGCTTAGGAACAGGGGGCGTTGCCAAAAACATTCAGTACTTC
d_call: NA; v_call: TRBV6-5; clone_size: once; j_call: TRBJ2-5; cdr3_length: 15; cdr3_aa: CASSYSILREETQYF; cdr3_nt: TGTGCCAGCAGTTACTCGATCTTGAGGGAAGAGACCCAGTACTTC